One TCR beta chain is described in this entry. Its antigen is currently not known. No base qualities exist here, and no much larger clone lies one base off it. The donors were healthy, HIV-negative adults with no recently reported acute infections or vaccinations. Every donor was a Caucasian adult living in Nashville, Tennessee, USA. CD4+ T cells were enriched by magnetic negative selection; naive cells were then positively selected on CD45RA, and the negative fraction formed the memory subset. Blood was collected by leukapheresis, and PBMCs were isolated by Ficoll-Histopaque density gradient centrifugation and then cryopreserved in liquid nitrogen vapor phase. Analytical flow cytometry was used to check the purity and quantity of each magnetically sorted T cell population. Each sorted fraction had its genomic DNA isolated and then quantified by UV absorbance on a Nanodrop 2000c. These data come from a study of shared clonotypes between healthy human individuals (dated by TCRdb to 2020 to 2022). Turning to the overall study: Three men and a couple of women, aged 18 to 49 years, made up the cohort. The study deeply sequenced blood TCR repertoires of about five healthy adults to estimate repertoire size and the extent of clonotype sharing between individuals. Per donor, three plates each were used for CD4 naive and CD4 memory, two for CD8 naive, and one for CD8 memory. Different laboratories and diverse techniques were used to prepare libraries and sequence TCR repertoires, to increase sequencing depth and limit assay-specific biases. Per donor, leukapheresis produced somewhere between about 0.94 and 9 billion PBMCs.

Summary of the overall study and its limitations: The genetic and exposure-history diversity represented was limited by the small number of donors. Naive subsets generally had larger estimated clonotype richness than memory subsets did. Pairwise subsampling indicated that sequencing depth was expected to affect the degree of clonotype sharing among donors. Sampling was restricted to blood, and TCR repertoires in tissue are likely to differ from TCR repertoires in blood. When a handful of donors were compared, the shared fraction of clonotypes was around 4.6% for naive CD4, 3.5% to 4% for naive CD8, more than 2% for memory CD4, and around 0.4% for memory CD8. Incomplete sequencing was indicated by rarefaction of sorted-subset datasets, despite the large sequencing depth. Compared with non-shared clonotypes, the clonotypes found in all four sorted-subset donors had higher generation probabilities.

TCR CDR3 regions were amplified from genomic DNA by multiplex PCR using the deep immunoSEQ assay. Genomic DNA extracted from each cell subset was distributed evenly over all wells of several immunoSEQ 96-well plates, and each plate served as one replicate. Each replicate PCR for sorted subsets received roughly 200 ng genomic DNA, equal to around 32,000 T cell genomes. The purified libraries were quantified using a Qubit 3.0 fluorometer, sized with a Bioanalyzer 2100, and then quantified again using the KAPA Library Quantification kit. Every immunoSEQ 96-well plate was sequenced on a separate single-read 150-cycle Illumina NextSeq 550 flow cell. For the original study's pipeline: The immunoSEQ output contained only junctional sequences without quality scores, so filtering could not match that applied to full-length reads. Sequences were annotated with PyIR, a Python wrapper for IgBLAST v1.9, and V/J genes and CDR3 were assigned using IMGT germline references. Reads were filtered out if the reads had weak V/J assignments (E-value above 1e-6), no CDR3, stop codons, out-of-frame junctions, or ambiguous translated residues. V3J clonotypes were defined as sequences sharing an identical inferred V gene, J gene, and CDR3 amino acid sequence. Percentage overlap between repertoires was calculated by dividing the number of shared unique clonotypes by the size of the smaller repertoire. Richness of each repertoire was evaluated using RTK rarefaction, the Chao1 estimator, and Recon v2.1 estimates of unobserved clonotypes. Generation probabilities were computed with OLGA for all TCRbeta clonotypes obtained by the gDNA method from a handful of donors. The clones in this table, taken by TCRdb from immuneACCESS, are in-frame only. Not every clone is retained; where verified, under half of the shortfall comes from an unresolved V gene, and the cause of the rest is unknown. Clone size and V and J calls were adopted from that table, with D and trimming inferred from the DNA. Across this sample there are roughly 2,500,000 clones, with approximately 93% seen only once. About 0.34% of the sample is held by the ten biggest clonotypes.

The trim is 5 bases for V and 6 bases for J, with a gap of 28 bases between the germline ends. Per the germline V gene (reference sequence), SEHNR is the CDR1 and FQNEAQ is the CDR2. There are 19 amino acids in the CDR3, from cysteine to phenylalanine inclusive. Just CDR3 DNA is preserved here, 57 bases in frame from base 1. The chain is assembled from TRBV7-9 and TRBJ2-2; TRBD2 is possibly the D segment (6 matching bases). The TCR was taken from a man aged 18 to 29 in good health. Some clones in this sample may be carry-over from other donors' samples. Material: naive CD4+ T cells from PBMCs. Sample cell subset or site, as interpreted from the label and publication: CD45RA+ positively selected. The sequenced DNA: TGTGCCAGCAGCCATCACGGGGGTCCCCGCGGCAGATTCCCCGGGGAGCTGTTTTTT. It translates to CASSHHGGPRGRFPGELFF.